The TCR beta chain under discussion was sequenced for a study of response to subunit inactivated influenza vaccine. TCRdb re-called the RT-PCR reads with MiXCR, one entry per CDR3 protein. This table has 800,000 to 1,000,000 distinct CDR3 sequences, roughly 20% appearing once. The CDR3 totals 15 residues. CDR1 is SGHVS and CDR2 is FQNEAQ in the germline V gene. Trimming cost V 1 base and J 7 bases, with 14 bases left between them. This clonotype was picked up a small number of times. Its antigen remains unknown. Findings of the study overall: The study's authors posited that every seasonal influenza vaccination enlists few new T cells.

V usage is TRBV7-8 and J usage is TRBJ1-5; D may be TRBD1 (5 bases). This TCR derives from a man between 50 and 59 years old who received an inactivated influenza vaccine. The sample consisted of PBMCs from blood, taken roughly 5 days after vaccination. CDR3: CASSLEGRGTQPQHF. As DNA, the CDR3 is TGTGCCAGCAGCTTAGAGGGTAGGGGAACCCAGCCCCAGCATTTT.